This T cell receptor beta chain was sequenced in a study of early T cells in non-severe SARS-CoV-2 infection. Study background: Bulk RNA from unsorted whole blood was sequenced; chains were unpaired.

Points from the study as a whole: Matching with VDJdb favored anti-spike CD8 responses (missing private and CD4 specificities).

As part of library construction, unique molecular identifiers were attached to individual cDNA molecules. TCRdb used MiXCR to reprocess the 5' RACE reads, holding one entry per CDR3 protein. The table has about 52,000 distinct CDR3 sequences, about 9.9% seen once. This clonotype was seen only a few times. The antigen is undetermined. Sequenced input: whole blood. The source of this sequence is an adult who was a healthcare worker with PCR-confirmed SARS-CoV-2 infection or an uninfected control (not recorded which).

The CDR3 DNA sequence: TGTGCCAGCAGACTTGTATCTGGAAACACCATATATTTT. Its translation: CASRLVSGNTIYF. The chain employs TRBV5-6 and TRBJ1-3; D call uncertain. CDR3 length equals 13 residues. Looked up from germline, CDR1 is SGHDT and CDR2 is YYEEEE. Trimming stripped 5 bases from V and 1 base from J, with 7 bases between.